This T cell receptor beta chain was captured by sequencing in a study of T cell changes during pregnancy in multiple sclerosis. Assay used: immunoSEQ multiplex PCR; TCRdb lists only in-frame clones, some missing. The sample lists approximately 88,000 clones; over 85% were seen once. The CDR3 runs 15 residues. V was cut by 5 bases and J by 1 base, with 15 bases left in between. From germline, CDR1 is SGHTA and CDR2 FQGNSA. This material consisted of peripheral blood, taken in the first trimester of pregnancy. The source of this sequence is a female donor with multiple sclerosis, enrolled in a pregnancy study. The chain employs TRBV7-2 and TRBJ2-7; D may be TRBD2 (6 bases). The DNA for the CDR3 is TGTGCCAGCAGCCCCGCGGGCGGGACTTCCTACGAGCAGTACTTC. Translating it yields CASSPAGGTSYEQYF.